This TCR beta chain derives from a study of vaccination and CD4 T cells after COVID-19. Treatment specified: roughly 10-day PBMC culture with coronavirus spike peptide pools or control peptides (ViraFEST assay). Cultured CD4+ T cell DNA underwent sequencing with the Oncomine TCR Beta short-read assay. TCRdb analysed the PCR reads with MiXCR anew, one entry per CDR3 protein. Of about 7,700 distinct CDR3 sequences detected, more than 55% appear once; the ten largest clones hold approximately 34%. Remarks on this clonotype: The antigen is not known.

The CDR3 runs 12 residues. The germline V gene has CDR1 MNHEY and CDR2 SVGEGT. The germline V and J ends were trimmed by 11 bases and 0 bases, with 10 bases remaining between them. Source material: CD4+ T cells from blood, cultured in vitro. The source is a human donor who had recovered from COVID-19. The rearrangement uses TRBV6-2 or TRBV6-3 and TRBJ1-2; weak D call: TRBD1 (6 bases). This CDR3 reads CALRGPNYGYTF. The CDR3 nucleotides read TGTGCCCTCAGGGGACCTAACTATGGCTACACCTTC.